Below are 11 T cell receptor beta chains sequenced from a single sample in a study of blood T cell repertoires in COVID-19. This table comes from immunoSEQ multiplex PCR, and its TCRdb copy is limited to in-frame clones, with some not included. The sample gives over 150,000 clones, around 83% of which show up once; about 12% is in the top ten. The sample taken for sequencing was peripheral blood. These receptors came from a woman aged 55 to 70 with COVID-19, enrolled during active disease.

This clone was observed a single time. V gene TRBV9 combines with J gene TRBJ1-1, with 9 bases lining up with TRBD1. The CDR3 length is 17 residues. From germline, CDR1 is SGDLS and CDR2 YYNGEE. V lost 3 bases to trimming and J lost 2 bases; unmatched junction nucleotides: 11. CDR3 amino acids: CASSAPLPGQGNTEAFF. DNA of the CDR3: TGTGCCAGCAGCGCACCCCTTCCGGGACAGGGAAACACTGAAGCTTTCTTT. Combining the CDR3 with reference TRBV9 and TRBJ1-1 gives the whole variable domain DSGVTQTPKHLITATGQRVTLRCSPRSGDLSVYWYQQSLDQGLQFLIQYYNGEERAKGNILERFSAQQFPDLHSELNLSSLELGDSALYFCASSAPLPGQGNTEAFFGQGTRLTVV.

The chain links TRBV4-1 to TRBJ1-1; no clear D gene. With 3 bases removed from V and 6 bases from J, the gap between germline ends came to 5 bases. Germline CDR1 and CDR2: MGHRA and YSYEKL. The CDR3 has 11 amino acids. The CDR3 region has the DNA TGCGCCAGCAGCCACATTGCTGAAGCTTTCTTT. Residues: CASSHIAEAFF.

The V gene is TRBV25-1, the J gene TRBJ1-2; TRBD1 matches at 9 bases. The CDR3 loop spans 17 amino acids. The germline V gene encodes CDR1 MGHDK and CDR2 SYGVNS. The V gene end was trimmed by 3 bases and the J gene end by 5 bases; junction bases not matched to a gene: 13. CDR3 region: CASSEGGTGGELYGYTF. CDR3 DNA sequence: TGTGCCAGCAGTGAGGGGGGAACAGGGGGCGAGTTGTATGGCTACACCTTC.

This clone was seen once. The chain couples TRBV7-8 to TRBJ2-5, with TRBD1 as a possible D gene (6 bases). The V end lost 4 bases, the J end lost 5 bases, and 11 bases lay between the germline ends. The germline CDR1 and CDR2 sequences are SGHVS and FQNEAQ. This CDR3 spans 13 amino acids. The DNA for the CDR3 is TGTGCCAGCAGCTCCGGGACACCCGAGACCCAGTACTTC. The encoded protein is CASSSGTPETQYF.

This chain joins TRBV6-5 and TRBJ2-7, with D perhaps TRBD1 (6 bases). Germline CDR1 and CDR2: MNHEY and SVGAGI. The CDR3 has 13 amino acids. The V end lost 6 bases, the J end lost 1 base, and 10 bases lay between the germline ends. CDR3 DNA sequence: TGTGCCAGCAGAGACACAGGGTCCTACGAGCAGTACGTC. This codes for CASRDTGSYEQYV.

This chain links TRBV10-1 with TRBJ2-1, with 13 positions matching TRBD2. J gave up 2 bases and V 5 bases, and 6 bases lay outside the gene matches. Germline CDR1 and CDR2: WNHNN and SYGVQD (reference sequence). This CDR3 region has 17 residues. CDR3 DNA: TGCGCCAGCAGTACTAGCGGGGGGGCCGCTGCCTACAATGAGCAGTTCTTC. As protein: CASSTSGGAAAYNEQFF.

The gene calls are TRBV2 and TRBJ2-1; no reliable D call. Trimming removed 8 bases from V and 3 bases from J, with 11 bases in between. The CDR3 loop spans 13 amino acids. The V gene's germline CDR1 is SNHLY and CDR2 FYNNEI. Here the CDR3 DNA reads TGTGCCAGCTCCCTGGGCCTCTACAATGAGCAGTTCTTC. This codes for CASSLGLYNEQFF.

The chain is built from TRBV9 and TRBJ1-4; tentatively, D is TRBD1 (6 bases). Germline V gene lookup returns CDR1 SGDLS and CDR2 YYNGEE. V was pared by 4 bases and J by 3 bases, with 13 bases between. This CDR3 is 15 amino acids long. The CDR3 is CASSPRQAPNEKLFF. The CDR3, as DNA: TGTGCCAGCAGCCCCAGACAGGCTCCTAATGAAAAACTGTTTTTT.

This rearrangement joins TRBV10-3 to TRBJ1-1; 8 bases are a match to TRBD1. This CDR3 contains 13 residues. The J segment lost 4 bases and the V segment lost 6 bases, leaving 4 bases of the junction unmatched. Germline values: CDR1 ENHRY, CDR2 SYGVKD. The CDR3 nucleotides read TGTGCCATCAGCACGGACAGGGCCACTGAAGCTTTCTTT. It specifies CAISTDRATEAFF.

The chain employs TRBV5-4 and TRBJ2-1; 9 bases map to TRBD1. There are 15 residues in the CDR3. Losses at the gene ends were 5 bases for V and 3 bases for J; bases not matched to a gene: 6. Germline assignment: CDR1 SGHNT and CDR2 YYREEE (reference sequence). The CDR3 region is CASSSGTGHYNEQFF. CDR3 nucleotides: TGTGCCAGCAGTTCCGGGACAGGGCACTACAATGAGCAGTTCTTC.

The chain employs TRBV18 and TRBJ2-7; a possible D gene is TRBD1 (5 bases). The germline V and J ends were trimmed by 1 base and 3 bases, with 16 bases remaining between them. This CDR3 region has 16 residues. The germline V gene has CDR1 KGHSH and CDR2 LQKENI. The CDR3 loop reads CASSPQFNRGDYEQYF. The CDR3, as DNA: TGTGCCAGCTCACCACAATTCAATAGGGGTGACTACGAGCAGTACTTC.